The rows below give T cell receptor beta chains drawn from one sample of a study of blood T cell repertoires in COVID-19. Only in-frame clones appear in the TCRdb table, and some are missing; sequencing was by immunoSEQ multiplex PCR. The table has 300,000 or so clones, approximately 89% seen once. Sample: PBMCs or T cells enriched from blood (not recorded which). The source of these receptors is a woman in her forties or fifties who had been exposed to COVID-19. Both conserved end residues are part of each CDR3. D genes are given only for firm matches. A clone size is listed for some rows: how often the clone was seen (once, few, many), or a class if it is expanded.

clone_size	d_call	v_call	j_call	cdr3_nt	cdr3_aa
NA	NA	TRBV4-2	TRBJ1-2	TGTGCCAGCAGCCAAGAGAAAAGGGGCGACTATGGCTACACCTTC	CASSQEKRGDYGYTF
NA	TRBD1	TRBV7-9	TRBJ2-1	TGTGCCAGCAGCTACCGACCGGGACAGGTCAAGAATGAGCAGTTCTTC	CASSYRPGQVKNEQFF
NA	TRBD1	TRBV7-9	TRBJ2-7	TGTGCCAGCAGCCCGGGACAGGGTTTTTACGAGCAGTACTTC	CASSPGQGFYEQYF
NA	NA	TRBV6-2/TRBV6-3	TRBJ1-2	TGTGCCAGCAGTAACACCTACTATGGCTACACCTTC	CASSNTYYGYTF
NA	NA	TRBV2	TRBJ2-1	TGTGCCAGCAGTTACACTGTCGAGAGGTACAATGAGCAGTTCTTC	CASSYTVERYNEQFF
few	NA	TRBV10-2	TRBJ1-6	TGCGCCAGCAGTGAGTCGATAAGGGGCCTGAATTCACCCCTCCACTTT	CASSESIRGLNSPLHF
NA	NA	TRBV5-6	TRBJ2-5	TGTGCCAGCAGCTTGACTAGCCAAGAGACCCAGTACTTC	CASSLTSQETQYF
NA	NA	TRBV2	TRBJ2-3	TGTGCCAGCAGTGAAGCCAACCGACAGGCAGCGCAGTATTTT	CASSEANRQAAQYF
once	TRBD1	TRBV7-9	TRBJ1-2	TGTGCCAGCAGCATCACAGGGGGCGCCGATTATGGCTACACCTTC	CASSITGGADYGYTF
NA	NA	TRBV19	TRBJ2-7	TGTGCCAGTAGTCCCCAGGGAAAGGAGCAGTACTTC	CASSPQGKEQYF
NA	NA	TRBV16	TRBJ1-2	TGTGCCAGCAGCCAAGACACCTATGGCTACACCTTC	CASSQDTYGYTF
once	NA	TRBV5-1	TRBJ1-1	TGCGCCAGCACCCTCGCCGGGACATGGAACACTGAAGCTTTCTTT	CASTLAGTWNTEAFF
NA	TRBD1	TRBV5-1	TRBJ1-2	TGCGCCAGCAGCTCTACAGGGGCGTATGGGGGCTACACCTTC	CASSSTGAYGGYTF
NA	NA	TRBV7-9	TRBJ2-5	TGTGCCAGCAGCTTAGAACAGCAAGAGACCCAGTACTTC	CASSLEQQETQYF
NA	TRBD2	TRBV4-1	TRBJ2-7	TGCGCCAGCAGGGACCGGGGGGGCTACGAGCAGTACTTC	CASRDRGGYEQYF
NA	NA	TRBV28	TRBJ1-5	TGTGCCAGCAGTTTATCGCAGACAGGAAATAGCAATCAGCCCCAGCATTTT	CASSLSQTGNSNQPQHF
NA	TRBD1	TRBV30	TRBJ2-7	TGTGCATCGGGACAGGGCTTCGAGCAGTACTTC	CASGQGFEQYF
NA	TRBD2	TRBV30	TRBJ2-3	TGTGCCTGGAACCGGGGGGGCGCAGATACGCAGTATTTT	CAWNRGGADTQYF
NA	TRBD1	TRBV6-5	TRBJ2-7	TGTGCCAGCAGACGCGCCGGGACAGGGCCTAGCGAGCAGTACTTC	CASRRAGTGPSEQYF
NA	NA	TRBV5-1	TRBJ1-2	TGCGCCAGCAGCTTGAGCGCTAACTATGGCTACACCTTC	CASSLSANYGYTF
NA	NA	TRBV27	TRBJ2-1	TGTGCCAGCAGTTTATCGTTCACTGAGAAGCAGTTCTTC	CASSLSFTEKQFF
NA	TRBD1	TRBV4-1	TRBJ2-1	TGCGCCAGCAGCCAAGATCCCCGGGACAGCTCCTACAATGAGCAGTTCTTC	CASSQDPRDSSYNEQFF
NA	TRBD1	TRBV28	TRBJ1-1	TGTGCCAGCACACTGACAGGGTCGGGCACTGAAGCTTTCTTT	CASTLTGSGTEAFF
NA	TRBD2	TRBV5-6	TRBJ2-1	TGTGCCAGCAGCACGGATCCTAGCGGGGGCAATGAGCAGTTCTTC	CASSTDPSGGNEQFF
NA	NA	TRBV18	TRBJ1-1	TGTGCCAGCTCACCTGGGTTGGGCAGGATGAACACTGAAGCTTTCTTT	CASSPGLGRMNTEAFF
NA	NA	TRBV19	TRBJ1-6	TGTGCCAGTAGTATCCGCCAGGGTACCTATAATTCACCCCTCCACTTT	CASSIRQGTYNSPLHF
NA	NA	TRBV6-1	TRBJ2-7	TGTGCCAGCAGTGATCCTGGGGGGAGCTCCTACGAGCAGTACTTC	CASSDPGGSSYEQYF
NA	TRBD1	TRBV5-1	TRBJ1-2	TGCGCCAGCAGCTTGAGCGTTCCGGGACAGAGAAACTATGGCTACACCTTC	CASSLSVPGQRNYGYTF
NA	TRBD1	TRBV28	TRBJ2-7	TGTGCCAGCAGTTTCACCGCCGGGACAGGGGGGTTCTACGAGCAGTACTTC	CASSFTAGTGGFYEQYF
NA	NA	TRBV3-1/TRBV3-2	TRBJ2-7	TGTGCCAGCAGCCATAAACCCAGCTCCTACGAGCAGTACTTC	CASSHKPSSYEQYF
NA	TRBD2	TRBV7-2	TRBJ2-2	TGTGCCAGCAGCCTCCAGCGGGGGGGCCGATTGGACACCGGGGAGCTGTTTTTT	CASSLQRGGRLDTGELFF
NA	TRBD1	TRBV28	TRBJ1-1	TGTGCCAGCAGTCCCCTCGCTAGCAACAGGGGGCGCATGAACACTGAAGCTTTCTTT	CASSPLASNRGRMNTEAFF
once	TRBD1	TRBV16	TRBJ2-5	TGTGCCAGCAGCCAATCGAGACAGGGGATTTTGTACTTC	CASSQSRQGILYF